This T cell receptor beta chain appears in the sequencing data of a study of cytomegalovirus exposure and HLA in healthy donors. Primers for the PCR totalled 60 Vbeta and 13 Jbeta. Method: immunoSEQ multiplex PCR; TCRdb's copy keeps in-frame clones and lacks some. The sample contains 100,000 to 150,000 clones, roughly 80% of which appear only once. The CDR3 length is 16 residues. V was cut by 0 bases and J by 4 bases, with 12 bases left in between. CDR1 SGHDN and CDR2 FVKESK come from the germline V gene. The sequence derives from a man younger than 40 in good health and CMV-seropositive. Sequenced: PBMCs. The genes are TRBV14 and TRBJ2-2; D is possibly TRBD2 (5 bases). This CDR3 reads CASSQDMGRSTGELFF. Here the CDR3 DNA reads TGTGCCAGCAGCCAAGATATGGGGAGATCCACCGGGGAGCTGTTTTTT.